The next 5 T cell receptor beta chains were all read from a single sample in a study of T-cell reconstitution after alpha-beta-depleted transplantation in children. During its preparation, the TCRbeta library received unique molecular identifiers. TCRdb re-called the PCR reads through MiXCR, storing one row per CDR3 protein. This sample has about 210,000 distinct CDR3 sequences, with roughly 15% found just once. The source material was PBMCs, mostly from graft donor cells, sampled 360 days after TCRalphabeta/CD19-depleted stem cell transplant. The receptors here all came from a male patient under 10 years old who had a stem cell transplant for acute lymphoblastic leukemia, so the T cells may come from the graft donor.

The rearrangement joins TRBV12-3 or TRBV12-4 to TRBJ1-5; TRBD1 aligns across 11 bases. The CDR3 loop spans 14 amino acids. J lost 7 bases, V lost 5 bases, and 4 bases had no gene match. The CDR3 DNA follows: TGTGCCAGCAGTGGACAGGGGGCAAGGCAGCCCCAGCATTTT. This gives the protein CASSGQGARQPQHF.

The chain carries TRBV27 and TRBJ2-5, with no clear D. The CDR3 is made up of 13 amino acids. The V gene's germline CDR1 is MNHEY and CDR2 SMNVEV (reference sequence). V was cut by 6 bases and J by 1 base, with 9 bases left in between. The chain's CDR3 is CASSSRFQETQYF. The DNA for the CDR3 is TGTGCCAGCAGCAGTCGATTCCAAGAGACCCAGTACTTC.

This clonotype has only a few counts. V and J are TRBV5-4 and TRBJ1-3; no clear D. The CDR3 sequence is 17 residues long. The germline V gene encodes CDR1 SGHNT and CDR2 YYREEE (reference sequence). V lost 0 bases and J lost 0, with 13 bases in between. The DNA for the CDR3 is TGTGCCAGCAGCTTGGGTATCCAGGAGGACTCTGGAAACACCATATATTTT. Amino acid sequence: CASSLGIQEDSGNTIYF.

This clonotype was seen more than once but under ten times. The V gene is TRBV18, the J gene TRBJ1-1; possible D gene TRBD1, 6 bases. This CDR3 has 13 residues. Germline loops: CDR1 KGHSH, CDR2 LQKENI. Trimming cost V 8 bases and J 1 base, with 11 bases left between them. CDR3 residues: CASLQGSNTEAFF. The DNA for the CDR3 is TGTGCCAGCCTACAGGGATCGAACACTGAAGCTTTCTTT.

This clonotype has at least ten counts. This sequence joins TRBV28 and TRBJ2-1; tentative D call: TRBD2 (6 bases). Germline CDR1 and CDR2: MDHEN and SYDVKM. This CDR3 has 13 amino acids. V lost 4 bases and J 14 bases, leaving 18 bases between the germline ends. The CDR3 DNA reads TGTGCCAGCAGTTCAGCCTTTCCAGGCGGGGAGTTCTTC. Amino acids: CASSSAFPGGEFF. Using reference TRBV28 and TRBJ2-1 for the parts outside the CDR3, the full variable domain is DVKVTQSSRYLVKRTGEKVFLECVQDMDHENMFWYRQDPGLGLRLIYFSYDVKMKEKGDIPEGYSVSREKKERFSLILESASTNQTSMYLCASSSAFPGGEFFGPGTRLTVL.